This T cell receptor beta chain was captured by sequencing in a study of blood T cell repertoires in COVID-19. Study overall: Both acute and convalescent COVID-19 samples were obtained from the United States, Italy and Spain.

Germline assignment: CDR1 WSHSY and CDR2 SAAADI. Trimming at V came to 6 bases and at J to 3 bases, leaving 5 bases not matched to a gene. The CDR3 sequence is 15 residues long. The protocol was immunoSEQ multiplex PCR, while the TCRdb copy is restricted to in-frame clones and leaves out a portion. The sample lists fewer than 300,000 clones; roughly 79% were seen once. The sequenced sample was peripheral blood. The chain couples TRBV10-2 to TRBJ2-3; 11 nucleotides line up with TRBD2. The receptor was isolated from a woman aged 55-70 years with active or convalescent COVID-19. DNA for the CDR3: TGCGCCAGCAGCGATAGCGGGGGGGTAACAGATACGCAGTATTTT. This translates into CASSDSGGVTDTQYF.